The TCR beta chain described here comes from a study of tumor and adjacent non-tumor tissue in lung cancer. Notes on the study in general: Tumor TCR diversity, when higher, was linked to shorter survival. Tumor repertoires had a smaller top 100 clone share than normal lung.

This CDR3 region has 13 residues. CDR1 and CDR2 from the germline V gene are SGHAT and FQNNGV. This sample's RNA came from whole unsorted tissue. Newly diagnosed lung cancer patients had thoracic surgery in China, August–late 2014, without prior chemotherapy. A modified ARM-PCR protocol with three rounds of nested PCR amplified TCRbeta. From the multiplex PCR reads, TCRdb called clonotypes with MiXCR, one entry per CDR3 protein. The table has approximately 90,000 distinct CDR3 sequences, around two thirds seen once. A remark on this clonotype: Its antigen is still unknown. A junction boundary mismatches the germline segment, possibly from a read error.

The rearrangement uses TRBV11-2 and TRBJ2-7; 7 nucleotides align to TRBD1. The sample comprised lung tumor tissue. The sequence was collected from a man in his 70s with non-small cell lung cancer. CDR3 DNA: TGTGCCGGCAGCGTGGACAGGTCCTACGAGCAGCACTTC. Encoded protein: CAGSVDRSYEQHF. The full variable domain, its missing parts supplied by reference TRBV11-2 and TRBJ2-7, is EAGVAQSPRYKIIEKRQSVAFWCNPISGHATLYWYQQILGQGPKLLIQFQNNGVVDDSQLPKDRFSAERLKGVDSTLKIQPAKLEDSAVYLCAGSVDRSYEQHFGPGTRLTVT.